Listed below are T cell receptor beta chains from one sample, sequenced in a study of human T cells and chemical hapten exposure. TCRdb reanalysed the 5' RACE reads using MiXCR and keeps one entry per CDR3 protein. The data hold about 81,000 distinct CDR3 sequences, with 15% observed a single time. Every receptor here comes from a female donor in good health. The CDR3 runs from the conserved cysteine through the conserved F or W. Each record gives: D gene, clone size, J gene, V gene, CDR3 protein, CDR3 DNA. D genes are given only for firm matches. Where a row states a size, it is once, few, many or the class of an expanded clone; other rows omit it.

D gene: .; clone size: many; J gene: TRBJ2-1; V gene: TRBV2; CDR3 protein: CASSTQPSSYNEQFF; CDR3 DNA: TGTGCCAGCAGTACCCAGCCGAGCTCCTACAATGAGCAGTTCTTC
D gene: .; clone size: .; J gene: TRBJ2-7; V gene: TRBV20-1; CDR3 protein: CSATETSSYEQYF; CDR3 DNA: TGCAGTGCTACCGAGACTAGCTCCTACGAGCAGTACTTC
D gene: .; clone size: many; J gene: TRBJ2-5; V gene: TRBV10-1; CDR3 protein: CASSRGQETQYF; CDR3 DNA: TGCGCCAGTTCCCGGGGGCAAGAGACCCAGTACTTC
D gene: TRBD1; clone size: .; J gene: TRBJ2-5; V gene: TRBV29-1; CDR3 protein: CSVEWMTGGLETQYF; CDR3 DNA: TGCAGCGTTGAATGGATGACAGGGGGCTTGGAGACCCAGTACTTC
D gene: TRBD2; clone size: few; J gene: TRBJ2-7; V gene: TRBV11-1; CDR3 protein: CASSSGLAGGKEQYF; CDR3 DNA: TGTGCCAGCAGCTCAGGACTAGCGGGGGGCAAGGAGCAGTACTTC
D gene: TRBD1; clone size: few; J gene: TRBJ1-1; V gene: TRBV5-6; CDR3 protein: CASSFRTGLNTEAFF; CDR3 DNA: TGTGCCAGCAGCTTCCGGACAGGGTTGAACACTGAAGCTTTCTTT
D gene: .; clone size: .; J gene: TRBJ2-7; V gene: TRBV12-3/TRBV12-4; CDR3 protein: CASSPTGRGGTF; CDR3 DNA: TGTGCCAGCAGTCCGACCGGCAGGGGCGGCACCTTC
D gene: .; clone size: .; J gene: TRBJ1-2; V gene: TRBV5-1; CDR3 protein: CASSSDQSYTF; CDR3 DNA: TGCGCCAGCAGCAGCGACCAGAGCTACACCTTC
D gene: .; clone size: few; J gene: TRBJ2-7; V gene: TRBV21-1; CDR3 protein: CASSPNRAHYEQYF; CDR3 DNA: TGTGCCAGCAGCCCAAACAGAGCCCACTACGAGCAGTACTTC
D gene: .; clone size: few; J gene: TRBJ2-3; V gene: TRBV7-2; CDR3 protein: CASSRSVTDTQYF; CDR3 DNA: TGTGCCAGCAGCCGCTCGGTCACAGATACGCAGTATTTT
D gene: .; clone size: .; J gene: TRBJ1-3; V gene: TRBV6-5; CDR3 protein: CASSQTLTSGNTIYF; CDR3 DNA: TGTGCCAGCAGCCAGACTCTTACCTCTGGAAACACCATATATTTT
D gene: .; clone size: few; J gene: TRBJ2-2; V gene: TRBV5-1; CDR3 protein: CASSLRLTNTGELFF; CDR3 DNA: TGCGCCAGCAGCTTGCGTCTAACGAACACCGGGGAGCTGTTTTTT
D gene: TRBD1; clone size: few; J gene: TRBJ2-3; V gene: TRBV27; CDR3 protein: CASSQQGTITDTQYF; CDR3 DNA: TGTGCCAGTTCTCAACAGGGGACCATCACAGATACGCAGTATTTT
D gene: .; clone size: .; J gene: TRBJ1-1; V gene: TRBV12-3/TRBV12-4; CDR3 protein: CASSSPTAGGARAFF; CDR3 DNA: TGTGCCAGCAGTTCCCCGACAGCCGGAGGGGCTAGGGCTTTCTTT
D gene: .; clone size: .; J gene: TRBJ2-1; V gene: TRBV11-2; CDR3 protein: CASSLSSNNEQFF; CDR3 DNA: TGTGCCAGCAGCTTAAGTAGTAACAATGAGCAGTTCTTC
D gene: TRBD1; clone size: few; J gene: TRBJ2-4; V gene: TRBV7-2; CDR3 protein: CASSLAQGAQNIQYF; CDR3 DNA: TGTGCCAGCAGCTTAGCGCAGGGGGCCCAAAACATTCAGTACTTC